The clone carrying this TCR beta chain was observed a handful of times. No antigen is known for it. These data belong to a study of T cell repertoires in cytomegalovirus infection. Study-level background: CMV infection plus the matching HLA type was flagged by public TCR beta signatures. Study-level points and caveats: Summed frequency of shared TCR beta families picked out CMV carriers who also had the relevant HLA. CMV-specific HLA-C-restricted TCR beta clonotypes dominated the ex vivo response.

MiXCR, run by TCRdb on the reads, gives a single entry per CDR3 protein. The data hold 200,000 to 300,000 distinct CDR3 sequences, with around 9% observed a single time. CDR3 length: 14 residues. Deletions cut 2 bases from V and 7 bases from J, with 9 bases between. Germline lookup yields CDR1 SGHDN and CDR2 FVKESK. The chain recombines TRBV14 with TRBJ1-6; D unresolved. Sequences were obtained from PBMCs. This TCR derives from a human donor in good health (CMV status not recorded). Some clones in this sample may be carry-over from other donors' samples. Here the CDR3 reads CASSQSTTNSPLHF. DNA for the CDR3: TGTGCCAGCAGCCAAAGCACAACGAATTCACCCCTCCACTTT.